Below, one TCR beta chain is given with its context. Its matching antigen is unknown. Everyone who donated was a healthy Caucasian. TCRdb recomputed calls from the 5' RACE reads with MiXCR, one row per CDR3 protein. There are 300,000 to 400,000 distinct CDR3 sequences in the sample; 12% occur only once, and roughly 7.8% lies in the top ten. The germline gives CDR1 LNHNV, CDR2 YYDKDF (reference sequence). Trimming pared 0 bases from V and 6 bases from J, leaving 9 bases between. CDR3 length: 14 amino acids. The data were obtained in a study of identical twins. Findings and caveats of the study: Cross-sectional statistics underpinned the conclusions; the same donors were not followed. Beta out-of-frame sequences showed weaker excess sharing between twins.

This sample also belongs to another study, concerning yellow fever vaccine responses in identical twins.

The chain recombines TRBV15 with TRBJ1-5; a possible D gene is TRBD1 (6 bases). Sequencing used CD8+ T cells sorted from blood. The sequence was obtained from a woman between 18 and 30 years old in good health. The CDR3 coding sequence is TGTGCCACCAGCAGAGAACAGGGAAGTCAGCCCCAGCATTTT. Translating gives CATSREQGSQPQHF.